This TCR beta chain was sequenced for a study of post-analysis software for immune sequencing data. Study-wide context: Progressive-relapsing, secondary progressive and relapsing-remitting multiple sclerosis were among the disease courses included. Study-wide results and caveats: Patients had higher frequencies than controls of about five TRBV segments, including TRBV5-6, TRBV5-1 and TRBV20-1. In multiple sclerosis, normalized Chao1 diversity was significantly below that of controls.

Trimming cost V 5 bases and J 4 bases, with 18 bases left between them. This CDR3 spans 16 amino acids. Germline-derived CDR1 and CDR2 are SGHRS and YFSETQ. In this sample, this clonotype turned up once. What it binds is not known. Unique molecular identifiers were carried by the TCR beta cDNA libraries. Hundreds of thousands of cDNA molecules came from around 1 to 9.1 million T cells. One entry per CDR3 protein results from TCRdb running MiXCR on the PCR reads. The sample has around 710,000 distinct CDR3 sequences, under 60% seen once. This clonotype was sampled from a girl under 18 with multiple sclerosis. The sequenced material came from blood. This rearrangement joins TRBV5-1 to TRBJ2-2; D gene uncertain. In DNA, the CDR3 is TGCGCCAGCAGTCTTATGGGGTCTTGGAGCACCGGGGAGCTGTTTTTT. Its translation: CASSLMGSWSTGELFF.